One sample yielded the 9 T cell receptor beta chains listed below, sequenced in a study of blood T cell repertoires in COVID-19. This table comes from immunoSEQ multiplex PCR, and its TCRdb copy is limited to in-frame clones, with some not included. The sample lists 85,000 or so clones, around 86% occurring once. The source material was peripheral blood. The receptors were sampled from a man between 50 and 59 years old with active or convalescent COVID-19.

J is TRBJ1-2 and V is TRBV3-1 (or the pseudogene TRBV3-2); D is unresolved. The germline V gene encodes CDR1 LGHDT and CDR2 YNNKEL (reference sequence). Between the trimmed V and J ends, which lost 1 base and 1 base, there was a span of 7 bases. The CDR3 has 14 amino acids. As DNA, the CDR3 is TGTGCCAGCAGCCAAGTTCCCAGTAACTATGGCTACACCTTC. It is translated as CASSQVPSNYGYTF.

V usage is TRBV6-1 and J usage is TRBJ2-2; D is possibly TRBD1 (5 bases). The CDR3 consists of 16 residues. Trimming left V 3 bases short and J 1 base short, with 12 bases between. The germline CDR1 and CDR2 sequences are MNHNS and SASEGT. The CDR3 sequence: CASSDGHRLNTGELFF. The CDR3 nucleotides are TGTGCCAGCAGTGACGGACACCGCCTGAACACCGGGGAGCTGTTTTTT.

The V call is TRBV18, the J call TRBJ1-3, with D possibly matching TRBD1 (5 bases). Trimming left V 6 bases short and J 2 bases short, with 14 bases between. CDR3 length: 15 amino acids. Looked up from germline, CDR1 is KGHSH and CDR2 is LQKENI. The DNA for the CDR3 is TGTGCCAGCTCTCAGAGGACACAGCCTGGAAACACCATATATTTT. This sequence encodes CASSQRTQPGNTIYF.

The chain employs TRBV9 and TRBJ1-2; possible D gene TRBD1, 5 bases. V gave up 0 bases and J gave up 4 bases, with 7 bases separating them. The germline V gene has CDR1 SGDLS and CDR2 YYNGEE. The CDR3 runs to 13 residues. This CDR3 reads CASSVGGGYGYTF. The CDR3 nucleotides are TGTGCCAGCAGCGTAGGGGGCGGCTATGGCTACACCTTC.

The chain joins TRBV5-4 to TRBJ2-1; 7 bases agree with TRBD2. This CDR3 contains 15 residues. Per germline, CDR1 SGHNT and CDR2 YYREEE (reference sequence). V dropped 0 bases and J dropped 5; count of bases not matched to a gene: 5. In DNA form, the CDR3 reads TGTGCCAGCAGCTTGGGGGAGGGCCTTAACAATGAGCAGTTCTTC. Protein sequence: CASSLGEGLNNEQFF.

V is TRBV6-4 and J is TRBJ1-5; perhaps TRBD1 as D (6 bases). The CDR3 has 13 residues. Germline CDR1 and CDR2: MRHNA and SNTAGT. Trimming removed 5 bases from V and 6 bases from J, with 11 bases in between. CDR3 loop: CASSLDSRQPQHF. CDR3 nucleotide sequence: TGTGCCAGCAGTTTGGACAGTCGTCAGCCCCAGCATTTT.

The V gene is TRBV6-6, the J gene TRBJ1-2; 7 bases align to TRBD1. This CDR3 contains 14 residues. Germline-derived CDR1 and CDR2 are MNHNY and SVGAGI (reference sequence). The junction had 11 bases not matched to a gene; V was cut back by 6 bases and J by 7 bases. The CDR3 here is CASSETGMRGGYTF. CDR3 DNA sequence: TGTGCCAGCAGCGAGACAGGGATGCGGGGTGGCTACACCTTC.

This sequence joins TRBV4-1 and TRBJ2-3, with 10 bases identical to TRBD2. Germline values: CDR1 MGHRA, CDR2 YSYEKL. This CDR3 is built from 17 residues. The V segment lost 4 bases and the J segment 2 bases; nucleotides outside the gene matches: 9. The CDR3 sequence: CASSPRKSGGVTDTQYF. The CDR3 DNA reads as TGCGCCAGCAGCCCCAGGAAAAGCGGGGGGGTCACAGATACGCAGTATTTT.

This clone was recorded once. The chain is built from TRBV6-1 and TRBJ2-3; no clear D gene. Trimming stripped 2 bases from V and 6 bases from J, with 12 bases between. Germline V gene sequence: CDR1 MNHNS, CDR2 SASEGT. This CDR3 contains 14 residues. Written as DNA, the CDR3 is TGTGCCAGCAGTGAATTTGTGAGTTCCGATACGCAGTATTTT. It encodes CASSEFVSSDTQYF.